Only a few counts were recorded for the clone carrying this T cell receptor (beta chain). Germline V gene lookup returns CDR1 SGHRS and CDR2 YFSETQ. The length of the CDR3 is 14 residues. Trimming at V came to 0 bases and at J to 5 bases, leaving 1 base not matched to a gene. The data stem from a study of T-cell memory formation after mild COVID-19. Barcoded TCR alpha and TCR beta cDNA libraries with UMIs came from 5'RACE using constant-segment primers. Via MiXCR, TCRdb re-called the 5' RACE reads, giving one row per CDR3 protein. The sample includes around 440,000 distinct CDR3 sequences, 15% to 20% seen only once; the top ten take approximately 13%.

The receptor comes from an adult woman who had mild COVID-19 (a few samples of this study predate the infection). Cell type and time point are not known. The chain joins TRBV5-1 to TRBJ2-5, with 10 nucleotides matching TRBD1. Sequenced: PBMCs or a T cell subset sorted from them (not recorded which). CDR3 sequence reads: CASSLGQGAETQYF. CDR3 DNA: TGCGCCAGCAGCTTGGGACAGGGGGCCGAGACCCAGTACTTC.